These 5 T cell receptor beta chains originate from one sample sequenced in a study of early T cells in non-severe SARS-CoV-2 infection. TCRdb re-derived calls from the 5' RACE reads in MiXCR, one entry per CDR3 protein. This sample has approximately 50,000 distinct CDR3 sequences, with over 7.5% found just once. Sequencing used whole blood. The receptors originated from an adult who was a healthcare worker with PCR-confirmed SARS-CoV-2 infection or an uninfected control (not recorded which).

This clonotype was seen a handful of times. The DNA of the CDR3 is TGTGCCAGCAGTCGGACAGGGTACCAAGAGACCCAGTACTTC. It is translated as CASSRTGYQETQYF. The rearrangement links TRBV13 to TRBJ2-5, with 8 bases that match TRBD1. Germline V gives CDR1 PRHDT, CDR2 FYEKMQ (reference sequence). The CDR3 extends over 14 amino acids. V was clipped by 6 bases and J by 0 bases; unmatched bases: 3.

Ten or more counts support this clonotype. This sequence joins TRBV4-1 and TRBJ2-3; 8 bases map to TRBD2. CDR3 size: 17 residues. The V and J ends lost 4 bases and 5 bases, in that order; junction bases with no gene match: 14. Looked up from germline, CDR1 is MGHRA and CDR2 is YSYEKL. In DNA form, the CDR3 reads TGCGCCAGCAGCCTCGGACCGGCGGGAGGAACGCAAGATACGCAGTATTTT. Its translation is CASSLGPAGGTQDTQYF.

The V call is TRBV9, the J call TRBJ2-1; 8 bases match TRBD1. Losses at the gene ends were 3 bases for V and 7 bases for J; bases not matched to a gene: 18. The germline V gene has CDR1 SGDLS and CDR2 YYNGEE. This CDR3 region has 18 residues. This CDR3 reads CASSAWTGRSGGGNEQFF. The CDR3, as DNA: TGTGCCAGCAGCGCCTGGACAGGGCGGAGCGGAGGGGGGAATGAGCAGTTCTTC.

Note on this clonotype: The junction shows a germline mismatch at one end, possibly a read error. This chain uses TRBV2 with TRBJ2-1, with D maybe TRBD2 (6 bases). This CDR3 is built from 14 residues. The germline V gene encodes CDR1 SNHLY and CDR2 FYNNEI. The CDR3, as DNA: TGTGCCAGCAAACCGGGACTGTCCTTCAATGAGCAGTTCTTC. Its translation: CASKPGLSFNEQFF.

The CDR3 spells CAGAEGDNEQFF. As DNA, the CDR3 is TGTGCAGGGGCAGAGGGTGACAATGAGCAGTTCTTC. J is TRBJ2-1 and V is TRBV5-6, with D perhaps matching TRBD1 or TRBD2 (5 bases each). The CDR3 spans 12 residues. Germline-derived CDR1 and CDR2 are SGHDT and YYEEEE.